What follows describes a single T cell receptor beta chain. This entry comes from a study of T-cell memory formation after mild COVID-19. TCRdb reprocessed the 5' RACE reads with MiXCR, giving one entry per CDR3 protein. Counted here are 300,000 to 350,000 distinct CDR3 sequences, roughly a fifth occurring once; the ten biggest clones make up around 21%. The V and J ends lost 1 base and 3 bases respectively, with 7 bases between them. Germline assignment: CDR1 SGHVS and CDR2 FQNEAQ. This CDR3 contains 13 residues. The receptor was derived from a young man who had mild COVID-19 (a few samples of this study predate the infection). Cell type and time point are not known. The chain carries TRBV7-8 and TRBJ2-7; D remains ambiguous. The sequencing input was PBMCs or a T cell subset sorted from them (not recorded which). The CDR3 nucleotides are TGTGCCAGCAGCTTAGATCCAGACTACGAGCAGTACGTC. Residues: CASSLDPDYEQYV.